Listed below are T cell receptor beta chains from one sample, sequenced in a study of T cell changes during pregnancy in multiple sclerosis. Using immunoSEQ multiplex PCR, the repertoire was profiled, and TCRdb retains in-frame clones only, with some absent. The repertoire consists of about 120,000 clones, with 80% to 95% occurring once and the leading ten covering approximately 5.8%. Sample: peripheral blood, taken before pregnancy. Source of these receptors: a female donor with multiple sclerosis, enrolled in a pregnancy study. Both conserved end residues are part of each CDR3. The D gene is left open where the match is weak. A row's size may be missing; if present it is once, few, many or a size class.

d_call: TRBD1; j_call: TRBJ2-1; v_call: TRBV13; clone_size: NA; cdr3_nt: TGTGCCAGCAGCCCCCCTCCCGGACAGGGAGAAGAGCAGTTCTTC; cdr3_aa: CASSPPPGQGEEQFF
d_call: TRBD2; j_call: TRBJ2-1; v_call: TRBV5-1; clone_size: NA; cdr3_nt: TGCGCCAGCAGGAGGGCTAGCGGGAGCGGTGAGCAGTTCTTC; cdr3_aa: CASRRASGSGEQFF
d_call: NA; j_call: TRBJ1-2; v_call: TRBV9; clone_size: once; cdr3_nt: TGTGCCAGCAGCGGCCGGGGGGGCTATGGCTACACCTTC; cdr3_aa: CASSGRGGYGYTF
d_call: TRBD1; j_call: TRBJ2-1; v_call: TRBV23-1; clone_size: once; cdr3_nt: TGCGCCAGCAGTCGTCCCACAGGGGTCTTGCGGAATGAGCAGTTCTTC; cdr3_aa: CASSRPTGVLRNEQFF
d_call: NA; j_call: TRBJ1-1; v_call: TRBV30; clone_size: NA; cdr3_nt: TGTGCCTGGAGTGTAGGTGTTACAACGGGTGAAGCTTTCTTT; cdr3_aa: CAWSVGVTTGEAFF
d_call: TRBD2; j_call: TRBJ2-1; v_call: TRBV7-9; clone_size: NA; cdr3_nt: TGTGCCAGCAGCTTAGCGACTAGCGGGAGTCGGGATGAGCAGTTCTTC; cdr3_aa: CASSLATSGSRDEQFF
d_call: NA; j_call: TRBJ1-1; v_call: TRBV11-2; clone_size: NA; cdr3_nt: TGTGCCAGCAGCGGGGGGGCAGGGGAATTAGACACTGAAGCTTTCTTT; cdr3_aa: CASSGGAGELDTEAFF
d_call: NA; j_call: TRBJ2-2; v_call: TRBV5-4; clone_size: once; cdr3_nt: TGTGCCAGCAGCCTGACTAGTAAATCTACCGGGGAGCTGTTTTTT; cdr3_aa: CASSLTSKSTGELFF
d_call: NA; j_call: TRBJ1-1; v_call: TRBV11-2; clone_size: NA; cdr3_nt: TGTGCCAGCAGCTTAGTTGGAGGGTTTGGCACTGAAGCTTTCTTT; cdr3_aa: CASSLVGGFGTEAFF
d_call: TRBD2; j_call: TRBJ2-5; v_call: TRBV18; clone_size: NA; cdr3_nt: TGTGCCAGCTCACCACAAGAACTAGCGGCCCAAGAGACCCAGTACTTC; cdr3_aa: CASSPQELAAQETQYF
d_call: TRBD2; j_call: TRBJ2-1; v_call: TRBV29-1; clone_size: NA; cdr3_nt: TGCAGCGTTGAAAAGACTCGGGGGGAGTTCTTC; cdr3_aa: CSVEKTRGEFF
d_call: NA; j_call: TRBJ1-3; v_call: TRBV6-4; clone_size: NA; cdr3_nt: TGTGCCAGCAGTGAATGTTCCGTAGACAGCTCTGGAAACACCATATATTTT; cdr3_aa: CASSECSVDSSGNTIYF
d_call: TRBD1; j_call: TRBJ2-7; v_call: TRBV29-1; clone_size: NA; cdr3_nt: TGCAGCGCGGAAGGAACAGGGGGCTACGAGCAGTACTTC; cdr3_aa: CSAEGTGGYEQYF
d_call: NA; j_call: TRBJ2-6; v_call: TRBV9; clone_size: NA; cdr3_nt: TGTGCCAGCAGCAAACAGCTCACCCTATCCTCTGGGGCCAACGTCCTGACTTTC; cdr3_aa: CASSKQLTLSSGANVLTF
d_call: TRBD1; j_call: TRBJ1-6; v_call: TRBV2; clone_size: once; cdr3_nt: TGTGCCAGCAGTGCGGGGGACAGGGTCTATAATTCACCCCTCCACTTT; cdr3_aa: CASSAGDRVYNSPLHF
d_call: TRBD2; j_call: TRBJ2-3; v_call: TRBV19; clone_size: NA; cdr3_nt: TGTGCCAGTGCGAGCGGGAGTCGCACAGATACGCAGTATTTT; cdr3_aa: CASASGSRTDTQYF
d_call: NA; j_call: TRBJ1-5; v_call: TRBV7-2; clone_size: NA; cdr3_nt: TGTGCCAGCAGCGAGAGAGGAAAGCCCCAGCATTTT; cdr3_aa: CASSERGKPQHF
d_call: TRBD1; j_call: TRBJ2-1; v_call: TRBV30; clone_size: once; cdr3_nt: TGTGCCGCACTCCGGGACAGCCTTAATGAGCAGTTCTTC; cdr3_aa: CAALRDSLNEQFF
d_call: NA; j_call: TRBJ2-7; v_call: TRBV11-1; clone_size: NA; cdr3_nt: TGTGCCAGCAGCTTATCAATGTCCGGGGAAACGTACTTC; cdr3_aa: CASSLSMSGETYF
d_call: NA; j_call: TRBJ1-2; v_call: TRBV7-9; clone_size: NA; cdr3_nt: TGTGCCAGCAGCTTGGGCGGGTATGGCTACACCTTC; cdr3_aa: CASSLGGYGYTF